This TCR beta chain appears in the sequencing data of a study of blood T cell repertoires in COVID-19. Study summary: Spain, Italy and the United States supplied samples that represented acute and convalescent COVID-19. Sample material is recorded as cDNA or gDNA derived from T cells, B-cell-depleted T cells, or PBMCs.

Under the authors' procedure: Reference gene primer amplification gave estimated nucleated cell counts. Assay: immunoSEQ multiplex PCR; the TCRdb copy retains only in-frame clones and omits some. V, J and clone size derive from that table, while D and trimming were established from the DNA sequence. In the table there are roughly 74,000 clones, around nine tenths of which are singletons. The CDR3 is made up of 19 amino acids. Germline V gene sequence: CDR1 LNHDA, CDR2 SQIVND (reference sequence). V was shortened by 0 bases and J by 2 bases, with 22 bases between the two germline ends. The sequence derives from a woman at least 80 years old with active or convalescent COVID-19. The V gene is TRBV19, the J gene TRBJ1-2; D not resolved. The sample comprised peripheral blood. CDR3 loop: CASSIEGTVGGIGNYGYTF. In DNA form, the CDR3 reads TGTGCCAGTAGTATAGAAGGAACGGTAGGAGGGATCGGGAACTATGGCTACACCTTC.